Below, 19 T cell receptor beta chains from the same sample are listed, as sequenced in a study of CXCR3-negative and CXCR3-positive naive CD8 T cells. Antigen specificity for these receptors is unknown. Whole-study results and caveats: Higher TRB CDR3 hydrophobicity marked CXCR3-positive naive cells relative to CXCR3-negative naive cells.

cDNA libraries for TRB were generated by 5' RACE incorporating UMI labels. From its re-call of the 5' RACE reads, TCRdb lists each CDR3 protein once, without DNA. This specimen shows about 84,000 distinct CDR3 sequences; the ten leading clones hold 0.62%. Sequenced sample: naive CXCR3+ CD8+ T cells from blood. Subset meaning: CD45RO-CCR7+CD27+CD95- naive CD8+ T cells expressing CXCR3 (TNR3+). These receptors came from a human donor in good health. Some clones in this sample may be carry-over from other donors' samples.

The chain recombines TRBV15 with TRBJ2-4. CDR1 LNHNV and CDR2 YYDKDF come from the germline V gene (reference sequence). The CDR3 contains 13 residues. This CDR3 reads CATEKRAKNIQYF.

The chain couples TRBV5-4 to TRBJ2-1. The CDR3 is 16 residues long. Germline V gives CDR1 SGHNT, CDR2 YYREEE (reference sequence). CDR3 loop: CASSLEASSSYNEQFF.

V and J are TRBV6-5 and TRBJ1-2. Germline-derived CDR1 and CDR2 are MNHEY and SVGAGI. The CDR3 is made up of 14 amino acids. This CDR3 reads CASSKGNKNYGYTF.

The chain couples TRBV6-4 to TRBJ1-5; TCRdb selects TRBD1, and the lack of DNA leaves this call unchecked. Germline CDR1 reads MRHNA; CDR2 reads SNTAGT. The CDR3 consists of 14 residues. The CDR3 here is CASSEGDSNQPQHF.

The chain employs TRBV7-6 and TRBJ2-1; TCRdb's D call of TRBD1 is untestable without DNA. The germline CDR1 and CDR2 sequences are SGHVS and FNYEAQ. The CDR3 totals 17 residues. The CDR3 loop is CASSYRPGGADPNEQFF.

The chain joins TRBV10-3 to TRBJ1-4. Germline V CDR1 and CDR2: ENHRY, SYGVKD. The CDR3 extends over 13 amino acids. This chain's CDR3 is CAIGANLNEKLFF.

The CDR3 reads CASSFFPNTGELFF. This rearrangement joins TRBV27 to TRBJ2-2. The CDR3 runs 14 residues. Per germline, CDR1 MNHEY and CDR2 SMNVEV (reference sequence).

The chain couples TRBV7-9 to TRBJ2-7. The CDR3 spans 13 residues. Germline values: CDR1 SEHNR, CDR2 FQNEAQ (reference sequence). CDR3 region: CASSLPSAYEQYF.

The CDR3 is CASSLGTPLRGTDTQYF. This chain links TRBV28 with TRBJ2-3; TCRdb selects TRBD2, and the lack of DNA leaves this call unchecked. Germline V gene sequence: CDR1 MDHEN, CDR2 SYDVKM. The CDR3 runs 17 residues.

This chain uses TRBV9 with TRBJ2-1; TCRdb's D gene call, TRBD2, goes unchecked for lack of DNA. The germline CDR1 and CDR2 sequences are SGDLS and YYNGEE. This CDR3 region has 19 residues. The chain's CDR3 is CASSVDPPESGGLYNEQFF. The full variable domain, rest sourced from reference TRBV9 and TRBJ2-1, is DSGVTQTPKHLITATGQRVTLRCSPRSGDLSVYWYQQSLDQGLQFLIQYYNGEERAKGNILERFSAQQFPDLHSELNLSSLELGDSALYFCASSVDPPESGGLYNEQFFGPGTRLTVL.

This CDR3 is CASSDAAGGSSYNEQFF. The genes are TRBV9 and TRBJ2-1; as DNA is missing, the TRBD1 call by TCRdb cannot be tested. Germline V CDR1 and CDR2: SGDLS, YYNGEE. The CDR3 sequence is 17 residues long. Looking up the rest from reference TRBV9 and TRBJ2-1 gives the full variable domain: DSGVTQTPKHLITATGQRVTLRCSPRSGDLSVYWYQQSLDQGLQFLIQYYNGEERAKGNILERFSAQQFPDLHSELNLSSLELGDSALYFCASSDAAGGSSYNEQFFGPGTRLTVL.

The chain couples TRBV6-2 or TRBV6-3 to TRBJ2-1; TCRdb names TRBD2, which stays unverified in the absence of DNA. The CDR3 has 18 residues. CDR1 is MNHEY, CDR2 SVGEGT, per germline. This CDR3 is CASTLRTSGTSNYNEQFF.

The CDR3 here is CASSPQGAEQFF. The genes are TRBV11-2 and TRBJ2-1; TCRdb gives TRBD1 as the D gene, but with no DNA this cannot be confirmed. The CDR3 is 12 residues long. Germline V gene lookup returns CDR1 SGHAT and CDR2 FQNNGV.

The chain is built from TRBV29-1 and TRBJ2-3. CDR3 size: 13 residues. The germline gives CDR1 SQVTM, CDR2 ANQGSEA. The CDR3 loop reads CSVVDEHTDTQYF.

The CDR3 here is CASSSLDYHEQYF. The chain recombines TRBV5-1 with TRBJ2-7. The CDR3 has 13 amino acids. Germline lookup yields CDR1 SGHRS and CDR2 YFSETQ.

V is TRBV21-1 and J is TRBJ2-5; the D gene TCRdb calls, TRBD2, cannot be checked with no DNA. TRBV21-1 is a listed pseudogene. The CDR3 extends over 17 amino acids. The CDR3 is CASSKGSRLAGSKTQYF.

The V call is TRBV12-3 or TRBV12-4, the J call TRBJ2-1. CDR3 length equals 12 residues. This CDR3 is CASSFSVNEQFF.

V is TRBV27 and J is TRBJ1-1. This CDR3 contains 14 residues. Germline assignment: CDR1 MNHEY and CDR2 SMNVEV (reference sequence). CDR3 protein: CASSFFGRVTEAFF.

The rearrangement links TRBV20-1 to TRBJ1-5. Looked up from germline, CDR1 is DFQATT and CDR2 is SNEGSKA (reference sequence). The CDR3 runs 16 residues. This CDR3 is CSARDQPDDSNQPQHF.